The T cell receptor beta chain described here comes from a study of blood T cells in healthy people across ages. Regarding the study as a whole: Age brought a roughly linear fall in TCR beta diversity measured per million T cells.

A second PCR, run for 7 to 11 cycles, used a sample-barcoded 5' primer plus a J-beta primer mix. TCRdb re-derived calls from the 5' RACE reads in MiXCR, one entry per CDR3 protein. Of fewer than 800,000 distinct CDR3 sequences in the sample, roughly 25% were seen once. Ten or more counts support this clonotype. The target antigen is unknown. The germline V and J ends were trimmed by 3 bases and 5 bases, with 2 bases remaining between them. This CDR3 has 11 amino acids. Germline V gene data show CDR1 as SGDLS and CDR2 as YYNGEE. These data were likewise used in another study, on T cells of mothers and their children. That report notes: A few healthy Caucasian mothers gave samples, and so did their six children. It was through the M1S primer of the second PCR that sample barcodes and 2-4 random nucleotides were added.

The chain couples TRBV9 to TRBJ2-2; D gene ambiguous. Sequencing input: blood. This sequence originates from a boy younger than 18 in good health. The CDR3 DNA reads TGTGCCAGCAGCGGAACCGGGGAGCTGTTTTTT. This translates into CASSGTGELFF. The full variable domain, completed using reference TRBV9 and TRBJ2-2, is DSGVTQTPKHLITATGQRVTLRCSPRSGDLSVYWYQQSLDQGLQFLIQYYNGEERAKGNILERFSAQQFPDLHSELNLSSLELGDSALYFCASSGTGELFFGEGSRLTVL.